This T cell receptor beta chain is drawn from a study of blood T cells in healthy people across ages. A sample-barcoded 5' primer and a J-beta primer mix were used in a second PCR of about 6 to 12 cycles. Each cDNA was tagged by a template-switch adaptor containing 12 random nucleotides. TCRdb reanalysed the 5' RACE reads using MiXCR and keeps one entry per CDR3 protein. The sample yields hundreds of thousands of distinct CDR3 sequences, around 42% seen once. The germline V gene has CDR1 SEHNR and CDR2 FQNEAQ (reference sequence). V was cut by 6 bases and J by 11 bases, with 14 bases left in between. This CDR3 has 12 amino acids. Donation came from healthy Caucasian individuals in Russia who were aged about 6 to 100.

Material for sequencing was blood. This sequence originates from a man aged 55-75 years in good health. The rearrangement joins TRBV7-9 to TRBJ2-4; D is unresolved. The DNA for the CDR3 is TGTGCCAGCAGTAAGGACCCCGCCGTTCAGTACTTC. Translated: CASSKDPAVQYF.